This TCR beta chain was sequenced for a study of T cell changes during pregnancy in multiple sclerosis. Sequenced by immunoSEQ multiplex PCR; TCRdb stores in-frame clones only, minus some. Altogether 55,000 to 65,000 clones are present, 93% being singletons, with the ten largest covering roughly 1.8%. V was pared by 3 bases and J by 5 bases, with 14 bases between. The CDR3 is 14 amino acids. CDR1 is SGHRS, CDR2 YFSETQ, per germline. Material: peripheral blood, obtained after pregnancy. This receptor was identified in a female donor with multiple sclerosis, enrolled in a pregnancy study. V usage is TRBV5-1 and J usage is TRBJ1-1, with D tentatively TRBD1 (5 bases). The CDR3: CASSWGVGRTEAFF. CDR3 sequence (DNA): TGCGCCAGCAGCTGGGGGGTTGGCAGGACTGAAGCTTTCTTT.